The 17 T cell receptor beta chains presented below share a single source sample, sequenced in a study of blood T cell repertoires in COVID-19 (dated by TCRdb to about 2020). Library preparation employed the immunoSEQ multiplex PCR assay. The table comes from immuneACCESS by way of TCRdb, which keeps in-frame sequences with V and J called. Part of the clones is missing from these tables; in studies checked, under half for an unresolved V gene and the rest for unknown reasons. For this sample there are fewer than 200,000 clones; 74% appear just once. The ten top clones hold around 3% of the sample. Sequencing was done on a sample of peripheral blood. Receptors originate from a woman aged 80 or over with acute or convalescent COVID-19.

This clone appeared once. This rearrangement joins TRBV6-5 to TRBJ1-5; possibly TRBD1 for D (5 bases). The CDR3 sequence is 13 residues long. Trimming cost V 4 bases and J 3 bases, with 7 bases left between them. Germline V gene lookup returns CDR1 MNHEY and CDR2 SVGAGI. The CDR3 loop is CASSWGLNQPQHF. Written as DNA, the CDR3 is TGTGCCAGCAGTTGGGGACTCAATCAGCCCCAGCATTTT.

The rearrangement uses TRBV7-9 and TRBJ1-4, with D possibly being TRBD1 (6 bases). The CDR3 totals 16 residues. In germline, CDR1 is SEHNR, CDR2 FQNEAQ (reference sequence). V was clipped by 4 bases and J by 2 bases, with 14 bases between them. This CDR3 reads CASSSPRTATNEKLFF. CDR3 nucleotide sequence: TGTGCCAGCAGCTCCCCAAGGACAGCTACTAATGAAAAACTGTTTTTT.

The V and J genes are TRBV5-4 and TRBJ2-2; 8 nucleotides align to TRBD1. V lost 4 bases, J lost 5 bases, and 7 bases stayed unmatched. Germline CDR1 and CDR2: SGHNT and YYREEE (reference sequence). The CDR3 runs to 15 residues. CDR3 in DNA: TGTGCCAGCAGCCGACAGGGGTTGGGGACCGGGGAGCTGTTTTTT. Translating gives CASSRQGLGTGELFF.

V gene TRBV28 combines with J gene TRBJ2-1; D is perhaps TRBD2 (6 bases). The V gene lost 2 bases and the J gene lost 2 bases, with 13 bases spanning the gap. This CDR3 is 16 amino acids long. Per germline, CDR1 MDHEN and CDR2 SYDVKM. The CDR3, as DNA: TGTGCCAGCAGTTTAGGCAAATGGAGGGCCTACAATGAGCAGTTCTTC. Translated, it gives CASSLGKWRAYNEQFF.

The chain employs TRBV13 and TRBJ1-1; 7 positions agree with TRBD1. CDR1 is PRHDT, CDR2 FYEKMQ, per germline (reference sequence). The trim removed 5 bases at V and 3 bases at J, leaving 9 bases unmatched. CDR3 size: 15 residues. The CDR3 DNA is TGTGCCAGCAGCCCGCGAACAGGGGCGGACACTGAAGCTTTCTTT. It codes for CASSPRTGADTEAFF.

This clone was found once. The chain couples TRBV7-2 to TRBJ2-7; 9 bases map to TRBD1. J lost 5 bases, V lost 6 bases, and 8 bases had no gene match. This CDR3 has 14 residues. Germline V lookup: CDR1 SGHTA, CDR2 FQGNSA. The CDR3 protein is CASSRTGTGNEQYF. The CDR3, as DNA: TGTGCCAGCAGTCGAACCGGGACAGGGAACGAGCAGTACTTC. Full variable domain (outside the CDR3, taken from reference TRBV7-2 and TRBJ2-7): GAGVSQSPSNKVTEKGKDVELRCDPISGHTALYWYRQSLGQGLEFLIYFQGNSAPDKSGLPSDRFSAERTGGSVSTLTIQRTQQEDSAVYLCASSRTGTGNEQYFGPGTRLTVT.

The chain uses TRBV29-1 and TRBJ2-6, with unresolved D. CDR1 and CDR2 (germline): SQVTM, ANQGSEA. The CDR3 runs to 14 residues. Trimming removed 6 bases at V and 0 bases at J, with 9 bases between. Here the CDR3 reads CSVGTGSGANVLTF. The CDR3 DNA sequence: TGCAGCGTCGGTACCGGCTCTGGGGCCAACGTCCTGACTTTC.

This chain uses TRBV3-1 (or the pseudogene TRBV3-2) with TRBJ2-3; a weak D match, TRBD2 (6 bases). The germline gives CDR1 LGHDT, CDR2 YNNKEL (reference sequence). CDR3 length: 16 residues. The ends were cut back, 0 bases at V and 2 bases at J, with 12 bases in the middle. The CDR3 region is CASSQDSAGLTDTQYF. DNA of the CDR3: TGTGCCAGCAGCCAAGACAGCGCGGGGCTCACAGATACGCAGTATTTT.

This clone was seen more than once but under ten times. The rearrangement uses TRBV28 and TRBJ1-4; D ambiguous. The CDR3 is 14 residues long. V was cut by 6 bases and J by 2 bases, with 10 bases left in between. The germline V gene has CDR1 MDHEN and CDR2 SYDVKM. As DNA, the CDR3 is TGTGCCAGCAGGAGAGGAGGGACTAATGAAAAACTGTTTTTT. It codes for CASRRGGTNEKLFF. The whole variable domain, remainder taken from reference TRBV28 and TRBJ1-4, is DVKVTQSSRYLVKRTGEKVFLECVQDMDHENMFWYRQDPGLGLRLIYFSYDVKMKEKGDIPEGYSVSREKKERFSLILESASTNQTSMYLCASRRGGTNEKLFFGSGTQLSVL.

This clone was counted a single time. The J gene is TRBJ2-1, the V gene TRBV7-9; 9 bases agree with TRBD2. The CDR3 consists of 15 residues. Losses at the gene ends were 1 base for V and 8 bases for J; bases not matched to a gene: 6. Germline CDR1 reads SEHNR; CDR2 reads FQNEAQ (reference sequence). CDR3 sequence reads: CASSLVSGSGDEQFF. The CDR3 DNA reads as TGTGCCAGCAGCTTAGTTAGCGGGAGTGGCGATGAGCAGTTCTTC.

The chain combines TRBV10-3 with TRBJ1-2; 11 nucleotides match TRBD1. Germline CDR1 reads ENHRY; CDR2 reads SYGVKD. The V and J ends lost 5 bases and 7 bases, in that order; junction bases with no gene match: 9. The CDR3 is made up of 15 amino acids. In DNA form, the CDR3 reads TGTGCCATCAGTTTGGACAGGGGGCCGGCCCTTGGCTACACCTTC. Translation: CAISLDRGPALGYTF.

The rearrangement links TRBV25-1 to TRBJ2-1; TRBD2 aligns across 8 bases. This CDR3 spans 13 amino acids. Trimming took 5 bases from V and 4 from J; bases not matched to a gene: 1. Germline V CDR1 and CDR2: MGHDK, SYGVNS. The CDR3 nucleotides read TGTGCCAGCAGTCGGGAGGGATACAATGAGCAGTTCTTC. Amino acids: CASSREGYNEQFF.

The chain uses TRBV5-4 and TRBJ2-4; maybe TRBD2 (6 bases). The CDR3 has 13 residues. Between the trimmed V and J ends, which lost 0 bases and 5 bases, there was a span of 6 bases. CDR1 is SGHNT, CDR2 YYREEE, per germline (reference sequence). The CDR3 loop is CASSLGLENIQYF. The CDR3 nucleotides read TGTGCCAGCAGCTTGGGACTAGAAAACATTCAGTACTTC.

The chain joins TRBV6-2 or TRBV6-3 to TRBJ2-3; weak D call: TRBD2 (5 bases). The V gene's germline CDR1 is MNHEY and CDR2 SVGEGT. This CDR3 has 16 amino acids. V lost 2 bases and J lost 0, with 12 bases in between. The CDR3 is CASSYGGRASTDTQYF. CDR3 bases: TGTGCCAGCAGTTACGGCGGGCGGGCTAGCACAGATACGCAGTATTTT.

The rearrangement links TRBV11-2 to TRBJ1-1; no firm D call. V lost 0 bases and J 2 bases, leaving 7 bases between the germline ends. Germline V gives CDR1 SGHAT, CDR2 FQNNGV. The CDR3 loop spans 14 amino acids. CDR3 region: CASSLEGSNTEAFF. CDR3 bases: TGTGCCAGCAGCTTAGAGGGCAGTAACACTGAAGCTTTCTTT.

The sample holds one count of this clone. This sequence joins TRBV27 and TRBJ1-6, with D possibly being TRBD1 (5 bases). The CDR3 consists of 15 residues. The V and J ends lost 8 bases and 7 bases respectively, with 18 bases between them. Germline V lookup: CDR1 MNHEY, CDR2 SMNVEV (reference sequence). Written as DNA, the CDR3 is TGTGCCAGCTTGAACTGGGGGGTCGGAAATTCACCCCTCCACTTT. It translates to CASLNWGVGNSPLHF.

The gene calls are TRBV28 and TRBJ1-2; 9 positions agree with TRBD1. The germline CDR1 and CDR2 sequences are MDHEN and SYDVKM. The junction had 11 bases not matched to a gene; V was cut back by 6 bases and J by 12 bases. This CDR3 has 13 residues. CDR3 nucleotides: TGTGCCAGCAGCGCCGGGACAGGGCTTCTCAACACCTTC. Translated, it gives CASSAGTGLLNTF.